Listed below are T cell receptor beta chains from one sample, sequenced in a study of T-cell memory formation after mild COVID-19. MiXCR, applied by TCRdb to the 5' RACE reads, yields one record per CDR3 protein. This table holds around 320,000 distinct CDR3 sequences, roughly an eighth found once. Sequenced material: PBMCs or a T cell subset sorted from them (not recorded which). The receptors here all came from a man aged 18 to 29 who had mild COVID-19 (a few samples of this study predate the infection). Cell type and time point are not known. Each CDR3 is given with its conserved first and last residue. The order of the fields is J gene, V gene, clone size, D gene, CDR3 protein, CDR3 DNA. D genes are given only for firm matches. Some rows have no size entry. The others give once, few or many, or a class for an expanded clone.

>TRBJ1-5|TRBV5-8|-|-
CASSLGLRGALSQPQHF
TGTGCCAGCAGCTTGGGCTTACGGGGGGCGCTTAGTCAGCCCCAGCATTTT
>TRBJ2-7|TRBV10-3|many|-
CATAGTLHEQYF
TGTGCCACCGCCGGGACACTCCACGAGCAGTACTTC
>TRBJ2-3|TRBV9|few|TRBD1
CASSVDRVVSHTTDTQYF
TGTGCCAGCAGCGTGGACAGGGTCGTGTCCCATACCACAGATACGCAGTATTTT
>TRBJ1-2|TRBV11-2|-|TRBD1
CASRRGPSYGYTF
TGTGCCAGCCGGAGGGGGCCGAGCTATGGCTACACCTTC
>TRBJ2-5|TRBV7-2|few|TRBD2
CASRGGRGTQYF
TGTGCCAGCAGGGGTGGGAGGGGGACCCAGTACTTC
>TRBJ2-3|TRBV5-1|many|TRBD2
CASSSGDVDTQYF
TGCGCCAGCAGTAGCGGGGACGTGGATACGCAGTATTTT
>TRBJ1-6|TRBV6-6|-|-
CASSYSGNSYNSPLHF
TGTGCCAGCAGTTACTCGGGGAACTCCTATAATTCACCCCTCCACTTT
>TRBJ2-7|TRBV9|few|TRBD1
CASSVRGDRGTGEQYF
TGTGCCAGCAGCGTTAGGGGGGACAGGGGAACAGGGGAGCAGTACTTC
>TRBJ1-1|TRBV12-3/TRBV12-4|-|-
CASARAMNTEAFF
TGTGCCAGTGCGCGGGCTATGAACACTGAAGCTTTCTTT
>TRBJ2-5|TRBV7-9|many|-
CASSPTTPETQYF
TGTGCCAGCAGCCCAACTACCCCAGAGACCCAGTACTTC
>TRBJ2-3|TRBV20-1|-|-
CSAAGIWDTQYF
TGCAGTGCCGCGGGGATATGGGATACGCAGTATTTT
>TRBJ2-5|TRBV2|few|-
CASSPEVEETQYF
TGTGCCAGCAGTCCCGAGGTAGAAGAGACCCAGTACTTC
>TRBJ1-1|TRBV29-1|-|-
CSAGGQNTEAFF
TGCAGCGCCGGTGGTCAAAACACTGAAGCTTTCTTT
>TRBJ2-3|TRBV10-3|few|-
CAIPGRDTDTQYF
TGTGCCATCCCGGGCCGGGACACAGATACGCAGTATTTT
>TRBJ1-5|TRBV10-3|-|-
CAISDLEGGQPQHF
TGTGCCATCAGTGATTTGGAGGGTGGACAGCCCCAGCATTTT
>TRBJ2-3|TRBV7-2|many|-
CASSLGTPRTDTQYF
TGTGCCAGCAGCTTAGGGACTCCCCGCACAGATACGCAGTATTTT
>TRBJ1-2|TRBV7-9|-|-
CASSPREYGYTF
TGTGCCAGCAGTCCCCGGGAGTATGGCTACACCTTC
>TRBJ2-3|TRBV10-3|-|TRBD2
CAIRPLAGDTDTQYF
TGTGCCATCAGGCCCCTAGCGGGGGATACAGATACGCAGTATTTT
>TRBJ2-2|TRBV6-4|few|TRBD2
CASSPSGGGAGGELFF
TGTGCCAGCAGTCCCTCCGGCGGGGGGGCCGGCGGGGAGCTGTTTTTT
>TRBJ2-6|TRBV9|-|-
CASRGQIAASGANVLTF
TGTGCCAGCAGAGGCCAAATCGCCGCCTCTGGGGCCAACGTCCTGACTTTC
>TRBJ2-5|TRBV6-6|few|TRBD2
CASSYGLAQETQYF
TGTGCCAGCAGTTACGGACTAGCACAAGAGACCCAGTACTTC
>TRBJ1-1|TRBV7-3|-|-
CASSPGRATEAFF
TGTGCCAGCAGCCCGGGGAGAGCCACTGAAGCTTTCTTT
>TRBJ1-5|TRBV18|-|-
CASSPSRDQPQHF
TGTGCCAGCTCACCGTCGCGGGATCAGCCCCAGCATTTT
>TRBJ2-3|TRBV11-2|few|TRBD2
CASSLSSGGWADTQYF
TGTGCCAGCAGCTTAAGCAGCGGGGGGTGGGCAGATACGCAGTATTTT
>TRBJ2-1|TRBV5-6|-|-
CASSRDHNEQFF
TGTGCCAGCAGCCGGGACCACAATGAGCAGTTCTTC
>TRBJ1-6|TRBV5-1|few|-
CASSLGQANSPLHF
TGCGCCAGCAGCTTGGGTCAGGCGAATTCACCCCTCCACTTT
>TRBJ2-3|TRBV7-2|many|-
CASKPRPRSTDTQYF
TGTGCCAGCAAACCCCGACCTCGCTCCACAGATACGCAGTATTTT
>TRBJ2-1|TRBV9|few|TRBD2
CASSVESSGRDEQFF
TGTGCCAGCAGCGTAGAGTCTAGCGGGAGGGATGAGCAGTTCTTC
>TRBJ2-1|TRBV4-1|few|TRBD2
CASSSRLAGGLSYNEQFF
TGCGCCAGCAGCTCCCGACTAGCGGGGGGCCTCTCCTACAATGAGCAGTTCTTC
>TRBJ1-3|TRBV24-1|few|-
CAPNVGMIGNTIYF
TGTGCCCCGAACGTTGGGATGATTGGAAACACCATATATTTT
>TRBJ2-5|TRBV11-2|few|-
CASSPQLQETQYF
TGTGCCAGCAGCCCGCAACTCCAAGAGACCCAGTACTTC
>TRBJ1-4|TRBV12-3/TRBV12-4|few|-
CASSLGGTPSGGLFF
TGTGCCAGCAGTTTAGGTGGGACGCCTTCTGGAGGGCTGTTTTTT
>TRBJ2-2|TRBV7-9|-|-
CASTPVDTGELFF
TGTGCCAGCACCCCAGTCGACACCGGGGAGCTGTTTTTT
>TRBJ2-3|TRBV24-1|many|TRBD2
CATSDLRDPRSLAGAQDTQYF
TGTGCCACCAGTGATTTGCGCGACCCTCGAAGCCTAGCGGGGGCACAAGATACGCAGTATTTT
>TRBJ2-1|TRBV6-4|few|TRBD1
CASSDKGAYLFF
TGTGCCAGCAGTGACAAGGGGGCCTATCTGTTCTTC
>TRBJ2-6|TRBV12-3/TRBV12-4|few|TRBD2
CASSGGGNSGANVLTF
TGTGCCAGCAGCGGGGGAGGGAACTCTGGGGCCAACGTCCTGACTTTC
>TRBJ2-2|TRBV9|-|TRBD2
CASSGPRGGLTGELFF
TGTGCCAGCAGCGGACCCCGGGGGGGCCTCACCGGGGAGCTGTTTTTT
>TRBJ2-2|TRBV6-2/TRBV6-3|-|TRBD1
CASKPGTGGYSLNTGELFF
TGTGCCAGCAAGCCCGGGACAGGGGGCTATTCATTGAACACCGGGGAGCTGTTTTTT
>TRBJ2-3|TRBV10-3|-|-
CAISESVIGGDTQYF
TGTGCCATCAGTGAGTCGGTCATAGGGGGTGATACGCAGTATTTT
>TRBJ1-1|TRBV10-3|-|-
CAISDESRGVNTEAFF
TGTGCCATCAGTGACGAGTCCCGGGGCGTGAACACTGAAGCTTTCTTT